This TCR beta chain is from a study of T cell responses to AZD1222 COVID-19 vaccine. Profiling relied on immunoSEQ multiplex PCR, and the TCRdb table lists in-frame clones only, not all of them. The sample includes around 270,000 clones, approximately 94% of them seen just once. Germline V CDR1 and CDR2: SGHRS, YFSETQ. V trimming: 4 bases; J trimming: 4 bases; junction bases outside the gene matches: 5. The CDR3 runs to 15 residues. This clone turned up a few times. The chain recombines TRBV5-1 with TRBJ2-2, with 9 bases identical to TRBD1. This sequence was found in an adult who received the AZD1222 COVID-19 vaccine. Specimen: peripheral blood, collected 28 days after the second AZD1222 dose. CDR3 nucleotides: TGCGCCAGCAGCCGGGGACAGGGCGTCACCGGGGAGCTGTTTTTT. It specifies CASSRGQGVTGELFF.